This passage covers 30 T cell receptor beta chains from one sample sequenced in a study of OX40 agonist ivuxolimab in advanced cancers. The protocol was immunoSEQ multiplex PCR, while the TCRdb copy is restricted to in-frame clones and leaves out a portion. The table lists approximately 61,000 clones, 70% to 90% of them singletons. Material: CD4+ or CD8+ T cells sorted from blood, obtained in a trial of the OX40 agonist ivuxolimab. These TCRs come from an adult with an advanced solid tumor such as melanoma, head and neck, liver or kidney cancer.

This clone was seen just once. CDR3 loop: CASSKTSGNSYEQYF. The CDR3 DNA follows: TGCGCCAGCAGCAAGACTAGCGGGAATTCCTACGAGCAGTACTTC. The V call is TRBV5-1, the J call TRBJ2-7; 11 bases are shared with TRBD2. Unmatched junction bases numbered 4, after V lost 4 bases and J lost 1 base. Per germline, CDR1 SGHRS and CDR2 YFSETQ. The CDR3 sequence is 15 residues long.

The V call is TRBV6-5, the J call TRBJ2-7; D is unresolved. The germline V gene has CDR1 MNHEY and CDR2 SVGAGI. The CDR3 extends over 12 amino acids. V lost 7 bases and J 6 bases, leaving 13 bases between the germline ends. CDR3 sequence (DNA): TGTGCCAGCACGGACCGGCGGACCGAGCAGTACTTC. The encoded protein is CASTDRRTEQYF.

This chain links TRBV5-4 with TRBJ2-7, with D perhaps matching TRBD2 (5 bases). The V gene lost 5 bases and the J gene lost 0 bases, with 9 bases spanning the gap. The germline CDR1 and CDR2 sequences are SGHNT and YYREEE (reference sequence). This CDR3 is 13 amino acids long. Here the CDR3 reads CASRPGSSYEQYF. The CDR3 coding sequence is TGTGCCAGCAGACCGGGGAGCTCCTACGAGCAGTACTTC.

The V gene is TRBV7-2, the J gene TRBJ2-7, with TRBD2 matching 14 bases. The germline V gene encodes CDR1 SGHTA and CDR2 FQGNSA. V lost 1 base to trimming and J lost 4 bases; unmatched junction nucleotides: 3. This CDR3 has 16 amino acids. CDR3 DNA sequence: TGTGCCAGCAGCTTAGTGGGGACTAGCGGGAGTTACGAGCAGTACTTC. Translating gives CASSLVGTSGSYEQYF.

The chain carries TRBV18 and TRBJ1-3; tentative D call: TRBD1 (5 bases). The CDR3 is made up of 15 amino acids. Germline V gives CDR1 KGHSH, CDR2 LQKENI. V lost 6 bases and J 0 bases, leaving 12 bases between the germline ends. The CDR3 loop reads CASSGEGRSGNTIYF. CDR3 DNA: TGTGCCAGCTCGGGGGAGGGCCGCTCTGGAAACACCATATATTTT.

Note on this clone: At one end the junction does not follow the germline gene, possibly because of a read error. V is TRBV7-7 and J is TRBJ2-3; D is possibly TRBD2 (6 bases). CDR1 and CDR2 (germline): SSHAT, FNYEAQ (reference sequence). The length of the CDR3 is 14 residues. This chain's CDR3 is CASSFSGPTDTQYF. The DNA of the CDR3 is TGTGCTAGCAGCTTTAGCGGACCCACAGATACGCAGTATTTT. The full variable domain, completed using reference TRBV7-7 and TRBJ2-3, is GAGVSQSPRYKVTKRGQDVTLRCDPISSHATLYWYQQALGQGPEFLTYFNYEAQPDKSGLPSDRFSAERPEGSISTLTIQRTEQRDSAMYRCASSFSGPTDTQYFGPGTRLTVL.

This chain joins TRBV5-1 and TRBJ1-2; 12 bases match TRBD1. Trimming took 0 bases from V and 10 from J; bases not matched to a gene: 10. This CDR3 has 16 amino acids. CDR1 is SGHRS and CDR2 is YFSETQ in the germline V gene. CDR3: CASSLAQTGTGGFYTF. CDR3 DNA sequence: TGCGCCAGCAGCTTGGCCCAAACCGGGACAGGGGGCTTCTACACCTTC.

As to this clone: Distinct nucleotide sequences in the sample also encode this CDR3. The chain has TRBV5-1 and TRBJ2-7, with D unclear. The CDR3 is 13 amino acids. Per the germline V gene, CDR1 is SGHRS and CDR2 is YFSETQ. Trimming stripped 0 bases from V and 1 base from J, with 5 bases between. The CDR3 bases are TGCGCCAGCAGCTTGGGGAGTTCCTACGAGCAGTACTTC. The encoded protein is CASSLGSSYEQYF.

The genes are TRBV5-8 and TRBJ1-6, with TRBD1 as a possible D gene (5 bases). Trimming stripped 2 bases from V and 8 bases from J, with 14 bases between. The CDR3 covers 15 residues. Per the germline V gene, CDR1 is SGHTS and CDR2 is YDEGEE. The CDR3 protein is CASSFVGGFDSPLHF. The CDR3, as DNA: TGTGCCAGCAGCTTCGTTGGGGGATTTGATTCACCCCTCCACTTT. The variable domain in full, with the rest retrieved from reference TRBV5-8 and TRBJ1-6, is EAGVTQSPTHLIKTRGQQATLRCSPISGHTSVYWYQQALGLGLQFLLWYDEGEERNRGNFPPRFSGRQFPNYSSELNVNALELEDSALYLCASSFVGGFDSPLHFGNGTRLTVT.

In its sample, this clone was seen once. The chain links TRBV5-1 to TRBJ2-1; 7 positions agree with TRBD2. The trim removed 2 bases at V and 3 bases at J, leaving 8 bases unmatched. The CDR3 runs 16 residues. CDR1 SGHRS and CDR2 YFSETQ come from the germline V gene. As DNA, the CDR3 is TGCGCCAGCAGCTTACAGGCGGGAGTAGGCTACAATGAGCAGTTCTTC. Amino acids: CASSLQAGVGYNEQFF.

J is TRBJ2-6 and V is TRBV13, with a possible D match to TRBD1 (5 bases). Between the trimmed V and J ends, which lost 2 bases and 0 bases, there was a span of 14 bases. CDR3 length: 18 residues. Per germline, CDR1 PRHDT and CDR2 FYEKMQ (reference sequence). The CDR3 coding sequence is TGTGCCAGCAGCTTAAGGGGCACCCCGATCTCTGGGGCCAACGTCCTGACTTTC. The encoded protein is CASSLRGTPISGANVLTF.

The CDR3 DNA follows: TGTGCCAGCAGCCTGGGGAGGAAACTGTTTTTT. Translation: CASSLGRKLFF. The rearrangement joins TRBV2 to TRBJ1-4; D is undetermined. The CDR3 runs 11 residues. Looked up from germline, CDR1 is SNHLY and CDR2 is FYNNEI. With 6 bases removed from V and 11 bases from J, the gap between germline ends came to 10 bases. The variable domain in full, completed from reference TRBV2 and TRBJ1-4, reads EPEVTQTPSHQVTQMGQEVILRCVPISNHLYFYWYRQILGQKVEFLVSFYNNEISEKSEIFDDQFSVERPDGSNFTLKIRSTKLEDSAMYFCASSLGRKLFFGSGTQLSVL.

The chain joins TRBV6-5 to TRBJ1-6, with D unclear. The V end was cut by 0 bases, the J end by 9 bases, with 12 bases between. Germline lookup yields CDR1 MNHEY and CDR2 SVGAGI. This CDR3 is built from 15 residues. CDR3: CASSYSIRLGSPLHF. The CDR3 DNA reads TGTGCCAGCAGTTACTCGATACGGTTGGGTTCACCCCTCCACTTT.

This clone appeared once. The rearrangement joins TRBV25-1 to TRBJ2-5, with 10 bases identical to TRBD2. Germline CDR1 reads MGHDK; CDR2 reads SYGVNS. After removal of 4 bases from V and 6 bases from J, the junction contained 2 bases not matched to a gene. CDR3 length: 13 amino acids. The CDR3 DNA follows: TGTGCCAGCAGTGTAGCGGGAGGACAGACCCAGTACTTC. Translation: CASSVAGGQTQYF. Variable domain in full (rest from reference TRBV25-1 and TRBJ2-5): EADIYQTPRYLVIGTGKKITLECSQTMGHDKMYWYQQDPGMELHLIHYSYGVNSTEKGDLSSESTVSRIRTEHFPLTLESARPSHTSQYLCASSVAGGQTQYFGPGTRLLVL.

The J gene is TRBJ1-5, the V gene TRBV7-2; D ambiguous. Trimming removed 1 base from V and 1 base from J, with 17 bases in between. The CDR3 is 18 amino acids. From germline, CDR1 is SGHTA and CDR2 FQGNSA. CDR3 residues: CASSLDNNPGGSNQPQHF. Written as DNA, the CDR3 is TGTGCCAGCAGCTTAGACAACAATCCAGGAGGGAGCAATCAGCCCCAGCATTTT.

As regards this clone: Distinct nucleotide sequences in the sample also encode this CDR3. This sequence joins TRBV4-1 and TRBJ2-7, with a weak D call TRBD1 (5 bases). The CDR3 has 13 amino acids. Germline CDR1 reads MGHRA; CDR2 reads YSYEKL. Trimming shortened V by 4 bases and J by 4 bases, and 11 bases separated the two germline ends. For the CDR3, the DNA is TGCGCCAGCAGCCGTGGACAAGAATACGAGCAGTACTTC. This encodes CASSRGQEYEQYF.

V usage is TRBV27 and J usage is TRBJ2-7; weak D call: TRBD1 (6 bases). With 5 bases removed from V and 0 bases from J, the gap between germline ends came to 14 bases. Germline V gene sequence: CDR1 MNHEY, CDR2 SMNVEV (reference sequence). The CDR3 has 15 residues. DNA of the CDR3: TGTGCCAGCAGTAGGACAGAAGACAGCTCCTACGAGCAGTACTTC. As protein: CASSRTEDSSYEQYF.

This clone occurred once. The chain carries TRBV7-6 and TRBJ2-2; TRBD1 agrees at 7 bases. CDR1 and CDR2 from the germline V gene are SGHVS and FNYEAQ. The CDR3 runs to 16 residues. The V segment lost 2 bases and the J segment 3 bases; nucleotides outside the gene matches: 6. The CDR3 nucleotides are TGTGCCAGCAGCTTAAGCAGGACAGGAGACACCGGGGAGCTGTTTTTT. Its translation: CASSLSRTGDTGELFF. Filled out from reference TRBV7-6 and TRBJ2-2, the complete variable domain reads GAGVSQSPRYKVTKRGQDVALRCDPISGHVSLYWYRQALGQGPEFLTYFNYEAQQDKSGLPNDRFSAERPEGSISTLTIQRTEQRDSAMYRCASSLSRTGDTGELFFGEGSRLTVL.

The chain links TRBV5-6 to TRBJ2-3; 9 bases agree with TRBD2. This CDR3 has 16 amino acids. Germline CDR1 SGHDT, CDR2 YYEEEE. The junction had 8 bases not matched to a gene; V was cut back by 2 bases and J by 4 bases. The CDR3 spells CASSLGGGAGADTQYF. CDR3 nucleotide sequence: TGTGCCAGCAGCTTAGGCGGGGGGGCCGGGGCAGATACGCAGTATTTT.

V usage is TRBV2 and J usage is TRBJ2-5; TRBD1 is a possible D gene (6 bases). Deletions cut 8 bases from V and 1 base from J, with 14 bases between. Germline V gives CDR1 SNHLY, CDR2 FYNNEI. The CDR3 sequence is 14 residues long. In DNA, the CDR3 is TGTGCCAGCCTTAGTTCCAGGGGCCAAGAGACCCAGTACTTC. Protein: CASLSSRGQETQYF.

The chain has TRBV7-8 and TRBJ2-7; 7 bases map to TRBD1. From germline, CDR1 is SGHVS and CDR2 FQNEAQ. With 5 bases clipped from V and 3 bases from J, the junction kept 7 bases outside the gene matches. The CDR3 sequence is 14 residues long. The CDR3 DNA reads TGTGCCAGCAGCGGCACAGGGGCATACTACGAGCAGTACTTC. Residues: CASSGTGAYYEQYF.

This clone was recorded only once. J is TRBJ1-2 and V is TRBV5-1, with D uncertain. The CDR3 is 13 amino acids. Trimming removed 1 base from V and 8 bases from J, with 12 bases in between. The germline gives CDR1 SGHRS, CDR2 YFSETQ. Here the CDR3 reads CASSLFDAGGYTF. The CDR3 DNA follows: TGCGCCAGCAGCTTGTTCGATGCTGGGGGCTACACCTTC.

This clone was seen only a few times. The gene calls are TRBV30 and TRBJ1-3; 7 positions match TRBD1. The germline V gene encodes CDR1 GTSNPN and CDR2 SVGIG (reference sequence). After removal of 2 bases from V and 0 bases from J, the junction contained 4 bases not matched to a gene. The length of the CDR3 is 15 residues. CDR3 DNA: TGTGCCTGGAGTAAAGGGGGCTCCTCTGGAAACACCATATATTTT. Translating gives CAWSKGGSSGNTIYF.

This clone was seen a single time. V is TRBV19 and J is TRBJ1-4; D may be TRBD1 (5 bases). Between the trimmed V and J ends, which lost 5 bases and 3 bases, there was a span of 19 bases. The CDR3 is 17 residues long. Looked up from germline, CDR1 is LNHDA and CDR2 is SQIVND (reference sequence). CDR3 in DNA: TGTGCCAGTAGTCCCCTAGGGACCACTGGGGCTAATGAAAAACTGTTTTTT. It translates to CASSPLGTTGANEKLFF. The full variable domain, with the rest looked up from reference TRBV19 and TRBJ1-4, is DGGITQSPKYLFRKEGQNVTLSCEQNLNHDAMYWYRQDPGQGLRLIYYSQIVNDFQKGDIAEGYSVSREKKESFPLTVTSAQKNPTAFYLCASSPLGTTGANEKLFFGSGTQLSVL.

The rearrangement joins TRBV30 to TRBJ1-5; 9 nucleotides match TRBD1. V was clipped by 4 bases and J by 4 bases; unmatched bases: 11. This CDR3 is built from 16 residues. Per germline, CDR1 GTSNPN and CDR2 SVGIG (reference sequence). Here the CDR3 reads CAWTVRGQGQNQPQHF. DNA for the CDR3: TGTGCCTGGACCGTAAGGGGACAGGGCCAGAATCAGCCCCAGCATTTT.

This clone was detected only a few times. This rearrangement joins TRBV5-4 to TRBJ2-5, with TRBD2 as a possible D gene (5 bases). This CDR3 has 14 residues. Trimming took 4 bases from V and 2 from J, leaving 12 bases between them. Germline-derived CDR1 and CDR2 are SGHNT and YYREEE (reference sequence). The CDR3 region is CASSPATSQETQYF. The CDR3, as DNA: TGTGCCAGCAGCCCCGCTACTAGTCAAGAGACCCAGTACTTC.

The chain recombines TRBV6-5 with TRBJ2-7; possible D gene TRBD1, 5 bases. This CDR3 is 13 amino acids long. Germline assignment: CDR1 MNHEY and CDR2 SVGAGI. Trimming took 1 base from V and 3 from J, leaving 7 bases between them. The CDR3 loop is CASSYYRNYEQYF. In nucleotides, the CDR3 is TGTGCCAGCAGTTACTACAGGAACTACGAGCAGTACTTC.

As DNA, the CDR3 is TGTGCCAGCAGCCTCGAGTGGTGGGACACAGATACGCAGTATTTT. Its protein is CASSLEWWDTDTQYF. The J gene is TRBJ2-3, the V gene TRBV27; D is uncertain. V dropped 6 bases and J dropped 2 bases, with 15 bases sitting between them. This CDR3 has 15 amino acids. Germline CDR1 is MNHEY and CDR2 is SMNVEV (reference sequence).

The chain employs TRBV6-6 and TRBJ2-7; 10 nucleotides agree with TRBD1. Per the germline V gene, CDR1 is MNHNY and CDR2 is SVGAGI (reference sequence). V gave up 6 bases and J gave up 2 bases; unmatched junction bases: 10. The CDR3 length is 16 residues. CDR3 protein: CASSLGSGQGTYEQYF. For the CDR3, the DNA is TGTGCCAGCAGCCTAGGTTCGGGACAGGGGACCTACGAGCAGTACTTC.

The sample holds a few counts of this clone. The rearrangement links TRBV19 to TRBJ1-2, with D perhaps matching TRBD1 (5 bases). This CDR3 contains 15 residues. Trimming removed 4 bases at V and 3 bases at J, with 15 bases between. Per germline, CDR1 LNHDA and CDR2 SQIVND (reference sequence). The CDR3 loop is CASSKVGVSDYGYTF. The CDR3, as DNA: TGTGCCAGTAGTAAAGTGGGGGTTAGCGACTATGGCTACACCTTC.